This entry features one T cell receptor beta chain sequence. Antigen specificity is unknown. cDNA carried unique molecular identifiers, and a universal primer site was added by template switching. MiXCR was run by TCRdb on the 5' RACE reads, yielding one entry per CDR3 protein. The table records some 210,000 distinct CDR3 sequences, more than 15% of them present only once. The data were obtained in a study of identical twins. Study results and limitations: It was cross-sectional statistical analysis, not following the same donors, that the conclusions relied on.

V dropped 2 bases and J dropped 2; count of bases not matched to a gene: 8. Per the germline V gene, CDR1 is MGHDK and CDR2 is SYGVNS. The CDR3 is 16 residues long. Donors uniformly comprised healthy Caucasians. The data also belong to a second study, concerning T cells expressing NK-cell markers. That investigation notes: Topping the CD3+CD56-NKG2C+ fraction as well were these clonotypes, in four donors.

Sequencing used CD8+ T cells sorted from blood. This chain links TRBV25-1 with TRBJ2-5; 7 bases are shared with TRBD2. The receptor comes from a young woman in good health. CDR3 nucleotide sequence: TGTGCCAGCAGTGAACCTAGCGGATACCTACAAGAGACCCAGTACTTC. Protein product: CASSEPSGYLQETQYF.